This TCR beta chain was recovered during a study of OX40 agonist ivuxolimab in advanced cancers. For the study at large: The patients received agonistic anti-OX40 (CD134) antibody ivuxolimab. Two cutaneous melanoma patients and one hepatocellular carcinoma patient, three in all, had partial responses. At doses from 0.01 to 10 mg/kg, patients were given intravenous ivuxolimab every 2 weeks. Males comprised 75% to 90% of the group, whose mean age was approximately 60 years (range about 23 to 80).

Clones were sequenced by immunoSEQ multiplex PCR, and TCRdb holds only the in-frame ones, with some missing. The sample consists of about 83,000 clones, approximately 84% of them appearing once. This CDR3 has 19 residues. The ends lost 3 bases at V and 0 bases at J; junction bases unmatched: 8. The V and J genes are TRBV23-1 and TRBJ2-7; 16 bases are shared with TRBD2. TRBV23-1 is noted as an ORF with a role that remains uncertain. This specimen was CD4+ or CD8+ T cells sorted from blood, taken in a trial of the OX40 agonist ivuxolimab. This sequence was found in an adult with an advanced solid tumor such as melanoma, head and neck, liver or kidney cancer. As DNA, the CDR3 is TGCGCCAGCAGTCATTCGGGACTAGCGGGAGGGCACCTCTCCTACGAGCAGTACTTC. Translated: CASSHSGLAGGHLSYEQYF.